The 27 T cell receptor beta chains presented below share a single source sample, sequenced in a study of blood T cell repertoires in COVID-19. Sequencing used immunoSEQ multiplex PCR; TCRdb keeps in-frame clones, though not all of them. Here the sample spans roughly 210,000 clones, about nine tenths being singletons. Source material: peripheral blood. The receptors shown here come from a man between 65 and 79 years old with acute or convalescent COVID-19.

CDR3 sequence: CATSRTTGRITRPDYNEKLFF. The DNA of the CDR3 is TGTGCCACCAGCAGAACCACGGGGAGGATAACCCGGCCAGACTATAATGAAAAACTGTTTTTT. The genes are TRBV15 and TRBJ1-4; unclear D gene. Trimming took off 2 bases at V and 4 bases at J, with 29 bases between the two ends. From germline, CDR1 is LNHNV and CDR2 YYDKDF (reference sequence). This CDR3 is 21 amino acids long.

V usage is TRBV2 and J usage is TRBJ2-1, with 7 bases fitting TRBD2. The length of the CDR3 is 12 residues. Trimming removed 6 bases from V and 11 bases from J; junction bases left unmatched: 7. Germline CDR1 reads SNHLY; CDR2 reads FYNNEI. CDR3 residues: CASRPPGTKQFF. CDR3 DNA sequence: TGTGCCAGCAGACCGCCCGGGACTAAGCAGTTCTTC.

The V call is TRBV29-1, the J call TRBJ1-2; TRBD1 matches 8 bases. Germline CDR1 reads SQVTM; CDR2 reads ANQGSEA. This CDR3 comprises 13 residues. J was trimmed by 4 bases and V by 7 bases; bases with no gene match: 8. CDR3 bases: TGCAGCGCAAGACAGGGGACGGGCTATGGCTACACCTTC. Encoded protein: CSARQGTGYGYTF.

This clone was picked up one time. This rearrangement joins TRBV3-1 (or the pseudogene TRBV3-2) to TRBJ1-1; D gene unclear. CDR3 length: 12 residues. V shed 2 bases and J shed 3 bases, with 4 bases lying between them. Germline CDR1 is LGHDT and CDR2 is YNNKEL (reference sequence). The CDR3 region has the DNA TGTGCCAGCAGCCAACAATACACTGAAGCTTTCTTT. It is translated as CASSQQYTEAFF.

This chain uses TRBV6-1 with TRBJ2-7, with D maybe TRBD1 (6 bases). The CDR3 contains 14 residues. Trimming cost V 1 base and J 5 bases, with 12 bases left between them. Germline V lookup: CDR1 MNHNS, CDR2 SASEGT. The CDR3 sequence: CASSEVIQGDEQYF. Here the CDR3 DNA reads TGTGCCAGCAGTGAAGTAATACAGGGAGACGAGCAGTACTTC.

The chain has TRBV11-2 and TRBJ1-3, with 7 positions matching TRBD1. The CDR3 runs to 15 residues. In germline, CDR1 is SGHAT, CDR2 FQNNGV. The J segment lost 11 bases and the V segment lost 0 bases, leaving 10 bases of the junction unmatched. CDR3 sequence reads: CASSLEPGQQGPIYF. The CDR3 DNA follows: TGTGCCAGCAGCTTAGAGCCGGGACAGCAAGGCCCCATATATTTT.

The chain recombines TRBV5-5 with TRBJ1-6, with TRBD1 identical over 7 bases. After removal of 5 bases from V and 10 bases from J, the junction contained 6 bases not matched to a gene. The CDR3 extends over 13 amino acids. Germline V lookup: CDR1 SGHKS, CDR2 YYEKEE (reference sequence). CDR3 coding DNA: TGTGCCAGCAGACAGGGGAATAGCTCACCCCTCCACTTT. Its translation: CASRQGNSSPLHF.

Only one count was recorded for this clone. The J gene is TRBJ2-3, the V gene TRBV29-1; TRBD2 matches at 9 bases. The germline V gene has CDR1 SQVTM and CDR2 ANQGSEA. V was pared by 7 bases and J by 2 bases, with 7 bases of the junction left unmatched. This CDR3 comprises 14 residues. CDR3 sequence: CSASPSGNTDTQYF. CDR3 nucleotide sequence: TGCAGCGCGTCCCCTAGCGGGAACACAGATACGCAGTATTTT.

The rearrangement joins TRBV7-3 to TRBJ2-5, with 9 nucleotides matching TRBD1. CDR3 size: 13 residues. J gave up 5 bases and V 5 bases, and 3 bases lay outside the gene matches. Germline V gene lookup returns CDR1 SGHTA and CDR2 FQGTGA. The CDR3, as DNA: TGTGCCAGCAGCCGGGACAGGGAGGAGACCCAGTACTTC. Amino acids: CASSRDREETQYF.

The chain is built from TRBV5-4 and TRBJ2-3; weak D call: TRBD2 (6 bases). Germline lookup yields CDR1 SGHNT and CDR2 YYREEE (reference sequence). The V end was cut by 0 bases, the J end by 0 bases, with 8 bases between. There are 15 residues in the CDR3. The CDR3 DNA sequence: TGTGCCAGCAGCTTGGGCGGGACTAGCACAGATACGCAGTATTTT. Amino acids: CASSLGGTSTDTQYF.

The gene calls are TRBV7-2 and TRBJ2-1; TRBD2 matches at 9 bases. The V segment lost 3 bases and the J segment 7 bases; nucleotides outside the gene matches: 7. The germline CDR1 and CDR2 sequences are SGHTA and FQGNSA. This CDR3 comprises 15 residues. The CDR3 reads CASSLGGRAVNEQFF. CDR3 nucleotides: TGTGCCAGCAGCTTGGGCGGGAGGGCCGTGAATGAGCAGTTCTTC.

The chain joins TRBV15 to TRBJ2-2, with a weak D call TRBD2 (6 bases). Germline V CDR1 and CDR2: LNHNV, YYDKDF (reference sequence). Trimming stripped 3 bases from V and 5 bases from J, with 16 bases between. The CDR3 is 16 residues long. Here the CDR3 reads CATSRGSSGGTGELFF. In DNA form, the CDR3 reads TGTGCCACCAGCAGGGGGAGTAGCGGCGGGACCGGGGAGCTGTTTTTT.

This chain links TRBV19 with TRBJ1-5; D perhaps matches TRBD1 (5 bases). Per the germline V gene, CDR1 is LNHDA and CDR2 is SQIVND (reference sequence). The ends were cut back, 9 bases at V and 0 bases at J, with 15 bases in the middle. The CDR3 spans 15 residues. This chain's CDR3 is CASSPRGPSNQPQHF. The DNA of the CDR3 is TGTGCCAGCTCACCGCGGGGCCCTAGCAATCAGCCCCAGCATTTT.

Details on this clone: The sample has other DNA sequences that encode this CDR3 too. The V and J genes are TRBV30 and TRBJ1-5, with D possibly being TRBD1 (5 bases). CDR1 GTSNPN and CDR2 SVGIG come from the germline V gene (reference sequence). Deletions cut 2 bases from V and 2 bases from J, with 7 bases between. The CDR3 length is 13 residues. The CDR3 DNA is TGTGCCTGGAGTAGCAGGGGCAATCAGCCCCAGCATTTT. Protein: CAWSSRGNQPQHF. The full variable domain, completed using reference TRBV30 and TRBJ1-5, is SQTIHQWPATLVQPVGSPLSLECTVEGTSNPNLYWYRQAAGRGLQLLFYSVGIGQISSEVPQNLSASRPQDRQFILSSKKLLLSDSGFYLCAWSSRGNQPQHFGDGTRLSIL.

The chain is built from TRBV5-1 and TRBJ2-3; 8 nucleotides agree with TRBD2. Germline CDR1 SGHRS, CDR2 YFSETQ. The CDR3 totals 14 residues. The V and J ends lost 7 bases and 3 bases, in that order; junction bases with no gene match: 7. The DNA for the CDR3 is TGCGCCAGCGACCCCGGGACTAGGACAGATACGCAGTATTTT. Its protein is CASDPGTRTDTQYF. Full variable domain (outside the CDR3, taken from reference TRBV5-1 and TRBJ2-3): KAGVTQTPRYLIKTRGQQVTLSCSPISGHRSVSWYQQTPGQGLQFLFEYFSETQRNKGNFPGRFSGRQFSNSRSEMNVSTLELGDSALYLCASDPGTRTDTQYFGPGTRLTVL.

This clone was seen just once. The chain combines TRBV7-9 with TRBJ1-4; D is ambiguous. V was clipped by 7 bases and J by 7 bases, with 19 bases between them. The CDR3 is made up of 15 amino acids. Germline values: CDR1 SEHNR, CDR2 FQNEAQ (reference sequence). DNA for the CDR3: TGTGCCAGCATCCAAGAGGGCAGGCTAGGTGAAAAACTGTTTTTT. The encoded protein is CASIQEGRLGEKLFF.

J is TRBJ2-2 and V is TRBV28, with 11 bases matching TRBD1. V lost 5 bases, J lost 4 bases, and 9 bases stayed unmatched. Germline V gene lookup returns CDR1 MDHEN and CDR2 SYDVKM. This CDR3 contains 17 residues. DNA for the CDR3: TGTGCCAGCAGTCCCCTTTGGGGGACAGGGGGCACCGGGGAGCTGTTTTTT. This gives the protein CASSPLWGTGGTGELFF.

The genes are TRBV27 and TRBJ2-7; 13 bases align to TRBD2. Germline V gives CDR1 MNHEY, CDR2 SMNVEV (reference sequence). J lost 2 bases, V lost 5 bases, and 12 bases had no gene match. This CDR3 spans 18 amino acids. CDR3 sequence (DNA): TGTGCCAGCAGTCAAGGACTAGCGGGAGTCTTGAGGCCCTACGAGCAGTACTTC. It yields the protein CASSQGLAGVLRPYEQYF.

The rearrangement links TRBV3-1 (or the pseudogene TRBV3-2) to TRBJ2-7; 13 bases map to TRBD2. CDR3 length equals 15 residues. Trimming cost V 5 bases and J 6 bases; bases outside gene matches: 7. Germline V gene sequence: CDR1 LGHDT, CDR2 YNNKEL (reference sequence). CDR3 coding DNA: TGTGCCAGCAGCTTATTACTAGCGGGAGGGGGCGAGCAGTACTTC. Amino acid sequence: CASSLLLAGGGEQYF.

This chain connects TRBV28 to TRBJ2-7; 9 nucleotides agree with TRBD2. Trimming cost V 6 bases and J 5 bases; bases outside gene matches: 2. CDR3 length equals 12 residues. Germline CDR1 is MDHEN and CDR2 is SYDVKM. CDR3 sequence reads: CASRGTSNEQYF. The CDR3 DNA is TGTGCCAGCAGGGGGACTAGCAACGAGCAGTACTTC.

The chain carries TRBV6-6 and TRBJ2-7, with D maybe TRBD2 (6 bases). The CDR3 has 17 amino acids. V lost 5 bases to trimming and J lost 2 bases, with 22 bases between them. Germline CDR1 reads MNHNY; CDR2 reads SVGAGI (reference sequence). CDR3 loop: CASSPRGAGSVAYEQYF. Written as DNA, the CDR3 is TGTGCCAGCAGTCCTCGCGGAGCCGGGAGCGTTGCCTACGAGCAGTACTTC.

This clone was seen more than once but under ten times. This chain connects TRBV6-5 to TRBJ1-3; no clear D. Trimming left V 6 bases short and J 1 base short, with 10 bases between. This CDR3 contains 14 residues. Looked up from germline, CDR1 is MNHEY and CDR2 is SVGAGI. In DNA, the CDR3 is TGTGCCAGCAGGGCTGAGCGGTCTGGAAACACCATATATTTT. Translation gives CASRAERSGNTIYF.

The chain employs TRBV5-1 and TRBJ2-3; D call uncertain. Trimming took 1 base from V and 11 from J, leaving 14 bases between them. The length of the CDR3 is 13 residues. CDR1 SGHRS and CDR2 YFSETQ come from the germline V gene. The CDR3 coding sequence is TGCGCCAGCAGCTTGAGAAGAACCGAGAGGCAGTATTTT. This sequence encodes CASSLRRTERQYF. The full variable domain, rest sourced from reference TRBV5-1 and TRBJ2-3, is KAGVTQTPRYLIKTRGQQVTLSCSPISGHRSVSWYQQTPGQGLQFLFEYFSETQRNKGNFPGRFSGRQFSNSRSEMNVSTLELGDSALYLCASSLRRTERQYFGPGTRLTVL.

This chain uses TRBV18 with TRBJ1-6; D remains ambiguous. This CDR3 contains 13 residues. Germline V lookup: CDR1 KGHSH, CDR2 LQKENI. Trimming removed 3 bases at V and 7 bases at J, with 7 bases between. The CDR3 nucleotides read TGTGCCAGCTCACCCCTGGAGAATTCACCCCTCCACTTT. This codes for CASSPLENSPLHF.

This sequence joins TRBV5-1 and TRBJ2-3; possibly TRBD1 for D (5 bases). The length of the CDR3 is 15 residues. Germline V CDR1 and CDR2: SGHRS, YFSETQ. V shed 0 bases and J shed 2 bases, with 10 bases lying between them. CDR3 loop: CASSLGQPFTDTQYF. DNA for the CDR3: TGCGCCAGCAGCTTGGGACAGCCATTCACAGATACGCAGTATTTT.

This chain links TRBV19 with TRBJ1-1; possibly TRBD1 for D (5 bases). In germline, CDR1 is LNHDA, CDR2 SQIVND (reference sequence). CDR3 length equals 13 residues. V lost 5 bases and J lost 4, with 11 bases in between. In nucleotides, the CDR3 is TGTGCCAGTAGTCAACGACAGCCCACTGAAGCTTTCTTT. This encodes CASSQRQPTEAFF.

V and J are TRBV7-8 and TRBJ2-7, with D maybe TRBD1 (5 bases). The CDR3 is 14 amino acids. The V and J ends lost 2 bases and 2 bases respectively, with 10 bases between them. Germline CDR1 reads SGHVS; CDR2 reads FQNEAQ. DNA of the CDR3: TGTGCCAGCAGCTTACCCCAGGGCGCCTACGAGCAGTACTTC. Translation gives CASSLPQGAYEQYF.